One and the same sample provided the 14 T cell receptor beta chains below, sequenced in a study of tumor-infiltrating lymphocytes in primary liver carcinoma. Between roughly 17 and 33 mg of unsorted bulk tissue served as the source from which RNA and DNA were co-extracted. From approximately 550 ng of total RNA, TCR beta-specific cDNA was reverse-transcribed using a constant-region primer. Nested multiplex PCR, run for three rounds with slightly modified ARM-PCR, yielded TCR beta libraries. Researchers ran the first two PCR rounds for roughly 10 cycles each with TRBV1-TRBV30 forward primers and a C-beta reverse primer. In TCRdb, the multiplex PCR reads were re-called with MiXCR into one record per CDR3 protein. The sample has roughly 78,000 distinct CDR3 sequences; about two thirds are singletons. Sequencing was done on a sample of liver tumor tissue from sampling region 4. Subset indicated: tumor region T4, right-lateral pole. These receptors were obtained from a woman aged 60 to 75 with primary liver carcinoma and hepatitis B virus infection.

With regard to this clonotype: Given the absence of the conserved phenylalanine or tryptophan at the CDR3 end, a read error is likely. This sequence joins TRBV29-1 and TRBJ2-1; 15 bases are shared with TRBD2. The ends lost 5 bases at V and 0 bases at J; junction bases unmatched: 17. The germline V gene encodes CDR1 SQVTM and CDR2 ANQGSEA. The CDR3 length is 21 residues. For the CDR3, the DNA is TGCAGCGTTCCAGGGTTCCCCGGGACTAGCGGGAGGACAAGCTCCTACAATGAGCAGTTCCTC. This sequence encodes CSVPGFPGTSGRTSSYNEQFL.

As concerns this clonotype: One junction end disagrees with the germline gene, perhaps due to a read error. As DNA, the CDR3 is TGCGCCAGCAGTCCCCGGAGGGTACCCCTCCACTTT. Amino acids: CASSPRRVPLHF. The genes are TRBV6-5 and TRBJ1-6; no clear D gene. This CDR3 is 12 amino acids long. From germline, CDR1 is MNHEY and CDR2 SVGAGI.

Details on this clonotype: A much larger clone differs from this one at a single base, so this may be a read error. The chain is built from TRBV10-3 and TRBJ1-4; D call uncertain. Germline CDR1 reads ENHRY; CDR2 reads SYGVKD. The V end was cut by 5 bases, the J end by 3 bases, with 7 bases between. The CDR3 runs to 13 residues. The CDR3 protein is CAISRTANEKLFF. CDR3 bases: TGTGCCATCAGTAGAACTGCTAATGAAAAACTGTTTTTT.

As regards this clonotype: This may come from a read error, since a much larger clone is one base off. This sequence joins TRBV7-9 and TRBJ1-1, with D possibly being TRBD1 (6 bases). The germline gives CDR1 SEHNR, CDR2 FQNEAQ (reference sequence). The CDR3 contains 17 residues. The CDR3 DNA reads as TGTGCCAGCAGCCCCCGGGGGGGCGCGGTGTTGAACGCTGAAGCTTTCTTT. It yields the protein CASSPRGGAVLNAEAFF.

With respect to this clonotype: A junction boundary mismatches the germline segment, possibly from a read error. The V and J genes are TRBV11-1 and TRBJ2-5, with D perhaps TRBD1 (6 bases). Germline assignment: CDR1 SGHAT and CDR2 FQDESV (reference sequence). The CDR3 extends over 16 amino acids. The CDR3 nucleotides are TGTGCCAGCAGCATCGGGACAATTCTCGCCCTAGAGATCCAGTACTTC. Translation: CASSIGTILALEIQYF.

A remark on this clonotype: A much larger clonotype is one base distant, so this may be a read error. V and J are TRBV5-4 and TRBJ1-2; tentatively, D is TRBD1 (5 bases). This CDR3 has 15 amino acids. The V and J ends lost 4 bases and 4 bases respectively, with 17 bases between them. Germline loops: CDR1 SGHNT, CDR2 YYREEE (reference sequence). CDR3 sequence (DNA): TGTGCCAGCAGCCTTGCCGGGGGGGTGGTCTATGGCTACACCTTC. It is translated as CASSLAGGVVYGYTF.

As regards this clonotype: A much larger clonotype is one base distant, so this may be a read error. The genes are TRBV6-2 or TRBV6-3 and TRBJ2-2; D is perhaps TRBD2 (5 bases). Germline V CDR1 and CDR2: MNHEY, SVGEGT. The CDR3 sequence is 15 residues long. Trimming shortened V by 6 bases and J by 3 bases, and 14 bases separated the two germline ends. CDR3 DNA sequence: TGTGCCAGCAGATACGGGGTTAGACACACCGGGGAGCTGTTTTTT. This encodes CASRYGVRHTGELFF.

This clonotype has a handful of counts. A read error may be the cause here, since a much bigger clone is one base away. The rearrangement joins TRBV30 to TRBJ1-1; D gene uncertain. Germline values: CDR1 GTSNPN, CDR2 SVGIG (reference sequence). This CDR3 has 11 amino acids. Trimming stripped 2 bases from V and 8 bases from J, with 9 bases between. The CDR3, as DNA: TGTGCCTGGAGTATGAACAGAGAAGCTTTCTTT. Translating it yields CAWSMNREAFF.

This clonotype has just one count. The chain is built from TRBV5-1 and TRBJ2-1; the D gene is possibly TRBD2 (6 bases). This CDR3 region has 15 residues. Germline values: CDR1 SGHRS, CDR2 YFSETQ. V was clipped by 0 bases and J by 12 bases, with 19 bases between them. CDR3 loop: CASSLDGGIYYGQFF. CDR3 in DNA: TGCGCCAGCAGCTTGGATGGCGGGATCTACTATGGGCAGTTCTTC.

About this clonotype itself: Relative to the germline gene, one junction end is altered; a read error may explain this. The chain carries TRBV11-2 and TRBJ2-3; the D gene is possibly TRBD2 (7 bases). Looked up from germline, CDR1 is SGHAT and CDR2 is FQNNGV. CDR3 length: 17 amino acids. CDR3 nucleotides: TGTGCCAGCAGCCTAGGGGGACTAACGTACACGCCAGATATGCAGTATTTT. Translation gives CASSLGGLTYTPDMQYF.

About this clonotype itself: The junction and the germline gene differ at one end; a read error may be behind it. This chain connects TRBV11-2 to TRBJ2-1; D tentatively fits TRBD1 or TRBD2 (6 bases each). Germline V lookup: CDR1 SGHAT, CDR2 FQNNGV. The CDR3 runs 17 residues. CDR3 in DNA: TGTGTCAGCAGCTTAACCCACGGACGGGGGTACAGGGCTGAGCAGTTCTTC. Protein sequence: CVSSLTHGRGYRAEQFF.

Remarks on this clonotype: The junction shows a germline mismatch at one end, possibly a read error. The chain uses TRBV11-2 and TRBJ1-2, with D uncertain. The CDR3 runs 15 residues. From germline, CDR1 is SGHAT and CDR2 FQNNGV. CDR3 residues: CAGILESAGYYGYAF. The CDR3 DNA reads TGTGCCGGCATCTTAGAGAGTGCGGGTTACTATGGCTACGCCTTC.

This clonotype has a count of ten or more. The chain uses TRBV6-1 and TRBJ2-5; 9 bases fit TRBD2. J gave up 2 bases and V 1 base, and 2 bases lay outside the gene matches. Germline CDR1 and CDR2: MNHNS and SASEGT. This CDR3 comprises 15 residues. The CDR3 region has the DNA TGTGCCAGCAGTGAAGTAGCGGGGGAACAAGAGACCCAGTACTTC. Its protein product is CASSEVAGEQETQYF.

Concerning this clonotype itself: The germline gene is not matched at one end of the junction; a read error may be the cause. The rearrangement links TRBV6-5 to TRBJ1-1, with 9 bases identical to TRBD1. The CDR3 sequence is 14 residues long. CDR1 is MNHEY and CDR2 is SVGAGI in the germline V gene. CDR3 protein: CASSSTGGFTEALF. CDR3 nucleotides: TGTGCCAGCAGTTCCACAGGGGGCTTTACTGAAGCTTTATTT.